These 14 T cell receptor beta chains originate from one sample sequenced in a study of CD8+ T cells in alopecia areata. Sequencing used cDNA as its template, made by extracting RNA and reverse transcribing it. Produced via immunoSEQ multiplex PCR; TCRdb's table is partial and in-frame only. The sample records approximately 100,000 clones, roughly 50% being singletons. Sequenced input: CD4+ T cells sorted from blood. These receptors came from a human donor in good health.

This clone appeared a few times. This chain connects TRBV23-1 to TRBJ1-5; 7 bases are shared with TRBD1. TRBV23-1 qualifies as an ORF whose function is uncertain. The CDR3 covers 15 residues. V shed 5 bases and J 0 bases; nucleotides not matched to a gene: 4. The DNA of the CDR3 is TGCGCCAGCAGTTGGGACAGTTCTAGCAATCAGCCCCAGCATTTT. This codes for CASSWDSSSNQPQHF.

Concerning this clone: Distinct nucleotide sequences in the sample also encode this CDR3. This chain connects TRBV30 to TRBJ1-5; unclear D gene. Germline loops: CDR1 GTSNPN, CDR2 SVGIG (reference sequence). V lost 1 base and J 0 bases, leaving 4 bases between the germline ends. There are 13 residues in the CDR3. For the CDR3, the DNA is TGTGCCTGGAGTGCTGGTAGCAATCAGCCCCAGCATTTT. Protein product: CAWSAGSNQPQHF.

This clone was seen a single time. The chain combines TRBV29-1 with TRBJ2-1, with a possible D match to TRBD1 (5 bases). The CDR3 runs 15 residues. Germline lookup yields CDR1 SQVTM and CDR2 ANQGSEA. The V gene lost 4 bases and the J gene lost 7 bases, with 20 bases spanning the gap. As DNA, the CDR3 is TGCAGCGTTGGTTTAACAGGATCCCTTTGGAATGAGCAGTTCTTC. It encodes CSVGLTGSLWNEQFF.

The gene calls are TRBV29-1 and TRBJ1-1; D might be TRBD1 (5 bases). The CDR3 is made up of 15 amino acids. The germline V gene encodes CDR1 SQVTM and CDR2 ANQGSEA. Trimming stripped 4 bases from V and 2 bases from J, with 17 bases between. CDR3 in amino acids: CSVGPAAGLNTEAFF. Here the CDR3 DNA reads TGCAGCGTTGGACCCGCCGCAGGGCTCAACACTGAAGCTTTCTTT. Filled out from reference TRBV29-1 and TRBJ1-1, the complete variable domain reads SAVISQKPSRDICQRGTSLTIQCQVDSQVTMMFWYRQQPGQSLTLIATANQGSEATYESGFVIDKFPISRPNLTFSTLTVSNMSPEDSSIYLCSVGPAAGLNTEAFFGQGTRLTVV.

This chain joins TRBV7-2 and TRBJ2-2, with D unresolved. Trimming pared 1 base from V and 10 bases from J, leaving 19 bases between. Germline CDR1 and CDR2: SGHTA and FQGNSA. The length of the CDR3 is 16 residues. The CDR3 bases are TGTGCCAGCAGCTTAGGCCAACGGATCCTTTTAGAGGAGCTGTTTTTT. This sequence encodes CASSLGQRILLEELFF. Full variable domain (remainder filled in from reference TRBV7-2 and TRBJ2-2): GAGVSQSPSNKVTEKGKDVELRCDPISGHTALYWYRQSLGQGLEFLIYFQGNSAPDKSGLPSDRFSAERTGGSVSTLTIQRTQQEDSAVYLCASSLGQRILLEELFFGEGSRLTVL.

The CDR3 sequence is CSVTGYTEAFF. CDR3 in DNA: TGCAGCGTTACAGGGTACACTGAAGCTTTCTTT. This chain joins TRBV29-1 and TRBJ1-1; the D gene is possibly TRBD1 (6 bases). CDR3 length: 11 amino acids. Trimming shortened V by 5 bases and J by 3 bases, and 7 bases separated the two germline ends. Germline lookup yields CDR1 SQVTM and CDR2 ANQGSEA. Full variable domain (outside the CDR3, taken from reference TRBV29-1 and TRBJ1-1): SAVISQKPSRDICQRGTSLTIQCQVDSQVTMMFWYRQQPGQSLTLIATANQGSEATYESGFVIDKFPISRPNLTFSTLTVSNMSPEDSSIYLCSVTGYTEAFFGQGTRLTVV.

The chain combines TRBV28 with TRBJ1-2; D call uncertain. V lost 6 bases and J 0 bases, leaving 8 bases between the germline ends. The CDR3 runs to 13 residues. Germline CDR1 and CDR2: MDHEN and SYDVKM. The CDR3 is CASSLGTNYGYTF. CDR3 DNA: TGTGCCAGCAGCTTGGGCACTAACTATGGCTACACCTTC.

V usage is TRBV30 and J usage is TRBJ2-3; 13 bases are a match to TRBD2. The junction had 2 bases not matched to a gene; V was cut back by 2 bases and J by 6 bases. CDR1 is GTSNPN and CDR2 is SVGIG in the germline V gene (reference sequence). This CDR3 has 14 residues. In nucleotides, the CDR3 is TGTGCCTGGAGTACGGGACTAGCGGGGGATACGCAGTATTTT. Translation gives CAWSTGLAGDTQYF. The full variable domain, completed using reference TRBV30 and TRBJ2-3, is SQTIHQWPATLVQPVGSPLSLECTVEGTSNPNLYWYRQAAGRGLQLLFYSVGIGQISSEVPQNLSASRPQDRQFILSSKKLLLSDSGFYLCAWSTGLAGDTQYFGPGTRLTVL.

The rearrangement joins TRBV14 to TRBJ2-2; 7 bases agree with TRBD2. Germline CDR1 SGHDN, CDR2 FVKESK. The CDR3 is 17 amino acids. J lost 4 bases, V lost 1 base, and 9 bases had no gene match. CDR3 nucleotide sequence: TGTGCCAGCAGCCAAGCGATGCTACCGGGGGGCACCGGGGAGCTGTTTTTT. It specifies CASSQAMLPGGTGELFF.

V and J are TRBV7-8 and TRBJ2-1; no definite D call. Between the trimmed V and J ends, which lost 3 bases and 12 bases, there was a span of 18 bases. CDR3 length: 14 amino acids. Germline V CDR1 and CDR2: SGHVS, FQNEAQ. DNA for the CDR3: TGTGCCAGCAGCTTGGAACCCATAGGGAAGGGGCAGTTCTTC. This gives the protein CASSLEPIGKGQFF.

The chain is built from TRBV30 and TRBJ2-3, with 8 bases lining up with TRBD1. Germline assignment: CDR1 GTSNPN and CDR2 SVGIG (reference sequence). V shed 3 bases, J shed 3 bases, and the junction held 8 bases outside the gene matches. There are 15 residues in the CDR3. The CDR3 DNA sequence: TGTGCCTGGAGCCTCACAGGGGGTGAAACAGATACGCAGTATTTT. This sequence encodes CAWSLTGGETDTQYF.

The CDR3 nucleotides are TGCAGCGTTGAAGTTACGGGGCGGACCCAGTACTTC. Protein product: CSVEVTGRTQYF. The V call is TRBV29-1, the J call TRBJ2-5; D possibly matches TRBD1 or TRBD2 (5 bases each). V was cut by 1 base and J by 7 bases, with 10 bases left in between. The CDR3 has 12 amino acids. Germline V lookup: CDR1 SQVTM, CDR2 ANQGSEA.

This clone was counted once. The chain uses TRBV6-5 and TRBJ2-1; no definite D call. Trimming cost V 5 bases and J 5 bases, with 13 bases left between them. Germline V gene sequence: CDR1 MNHEY, CDR2 SVGAGI. The CDR3 extends over 14 amino acids. The CDR3 loop reads CASSVVPPNNEQFF. CDR3 coding DNA: TGTGCCAGCAGTGTCGTACCCCCGAACAATGAGCAGTTCTTC.

The rearrangement joins TRBV5-4 to TRBJ2-3; D unclear. V was clipped by 0 bases and J by 3 bases, with 2 bases between them. The germline CDR1 and CDR2 sequences are SGHNT and YYREEE (reference sequence). The CDR3 runs to 12 residues. CDR3 sequence reads: CASSLVTDTQYF. CDR3 coding DNA: TGTGCCAGCAGCTTGGTGACAGATACGCAGTATTTT.